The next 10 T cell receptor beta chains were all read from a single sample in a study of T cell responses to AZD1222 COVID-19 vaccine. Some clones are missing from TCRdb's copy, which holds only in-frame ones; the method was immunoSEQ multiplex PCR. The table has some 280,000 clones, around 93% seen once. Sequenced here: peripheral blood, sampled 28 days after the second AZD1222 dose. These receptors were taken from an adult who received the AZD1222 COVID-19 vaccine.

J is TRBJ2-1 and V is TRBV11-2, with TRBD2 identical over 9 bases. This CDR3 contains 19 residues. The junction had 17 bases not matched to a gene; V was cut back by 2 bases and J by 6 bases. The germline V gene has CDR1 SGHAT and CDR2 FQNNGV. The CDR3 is CASSLRSGLAGTGSNEQFF. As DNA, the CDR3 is TGTGCCAGCAGCTTAAGATCGGGACTAGCTGGGACGGGGAGCAATGAGCAGTTCTTC.

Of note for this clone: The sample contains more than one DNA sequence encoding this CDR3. The CDR3 sequence: CASSLPGYEQYF. CDR3 DNA: TGTGCCAGCAGTTTACCAGGCTACGAGCAGTACTTC. This sequence joins TRBV28 and TRBJ2-7; no reliable D call. Germline assignment: CDR1 MDHEN and CDR2 SYDVKM. The V and J ends lost 2 bases and 3 bases respectively, with 5 bases between them. This CDR3 is built from 12 residues.

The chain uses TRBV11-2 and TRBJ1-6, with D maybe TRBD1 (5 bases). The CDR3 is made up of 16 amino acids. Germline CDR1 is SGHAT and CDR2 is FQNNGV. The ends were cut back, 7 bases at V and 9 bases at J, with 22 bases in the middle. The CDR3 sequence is CASILGAGTETSPLHF. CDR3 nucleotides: TGTGCCAGCATCCTAGGTGCAGGGACCGAAACTTCACCCCTCCACTTT.

The CDR3 here is CASSSAGTAFGETQYF. As DNA, the CDR3 is TGTGCCAGCAGTTCCGCGGGGACAGCCTTTGGAGAGACCCAGTACTTC. The chain couples TRBV28 to TRBJ2-5; D is possibly TRBD1 (7 bases). The germline CDR1 and CDR2 sequences are MDHEN and SYDVKM. The CDR3 has 16 amino acids. Trimming removed 4 bases at V and 4 bases at J, with 19 bases between.

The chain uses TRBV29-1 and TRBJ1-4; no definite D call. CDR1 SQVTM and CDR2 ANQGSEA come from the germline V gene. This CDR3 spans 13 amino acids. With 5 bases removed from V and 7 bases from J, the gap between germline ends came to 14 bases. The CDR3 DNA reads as TGCAGCGTTATTGCGTCGGTCGGTGAAAAACTGTTTTTT. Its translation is CSVIASVGEKLFF.

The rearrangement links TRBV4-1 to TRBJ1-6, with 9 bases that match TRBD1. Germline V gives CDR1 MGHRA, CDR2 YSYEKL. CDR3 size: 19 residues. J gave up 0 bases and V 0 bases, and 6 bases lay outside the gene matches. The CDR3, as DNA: TGCGCCAGCAGCCAAGATGGGACAGGGCTAAGCTCCTATAATTCACCCCTCCACTTT. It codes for CASSQDGTGLSSYNSPLHF.

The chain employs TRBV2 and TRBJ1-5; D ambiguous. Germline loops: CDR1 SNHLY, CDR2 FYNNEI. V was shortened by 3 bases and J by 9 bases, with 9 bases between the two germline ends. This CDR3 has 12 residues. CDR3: CASSDPPGPQHF. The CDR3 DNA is TGTGCCAGCAGTGATCCCCCAGGGCCCCAGCATTTT. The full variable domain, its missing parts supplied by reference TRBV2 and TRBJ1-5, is EPEVTQTPSHQVTQMGQEVILRCVPISNHLYFYWYRQILGQKVEFLVSFYNNEISEKSEIFDDQFSVERPDGSNFTLKIRSTKLEDSAMYFCASSDPPGPQHFGDGTRLSIL.

The CDR3 sequence: CASSEGWGNTEAFF. The CDR3 DNA reads as TGTGCCAGCAGTGAAGGTTGGGGCAACACTGAAGCTTTCTTT. The chain is built from TRBV2 and TRBJ1-1; weak D call: TRBD1 (5 bases). Germline values: CDR1 SNHLY, CDR2 FYNNEI. V was shortened by 1 base and J by 2 bases, with 8 bases between the two germline ends. The CDR3 consists of 14 residues.

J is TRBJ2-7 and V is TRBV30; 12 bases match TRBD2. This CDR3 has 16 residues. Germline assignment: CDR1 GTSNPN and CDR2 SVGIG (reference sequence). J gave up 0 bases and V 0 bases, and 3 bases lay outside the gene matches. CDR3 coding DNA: TGTGCCTGGAGTGTACTGACTAGCGGGAGCTCCTACGAGCAGTACTTC. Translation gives CAWSVLTSGSSYEQYF.

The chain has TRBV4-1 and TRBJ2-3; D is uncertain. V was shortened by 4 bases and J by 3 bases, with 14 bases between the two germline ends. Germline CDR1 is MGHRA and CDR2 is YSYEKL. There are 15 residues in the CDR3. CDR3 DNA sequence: TGCGCCAGCAGCCGTTCTAGAACCGGGACAGATACGCAGTATTTT. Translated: CASSRSRTGTDTQYF.